Listed below are T cell receptor beta chains from one sample, sequenced in a study of beta chain features in type 1 diabetes. Sequencing used immunoSEQ multiplex PCR; TCRdb keeps in-frame clones, though not all of them. The sample lists around 300,000 clones, around 7.3% seen once, with under 1.3% in the top ten. The specimen was central memory CD4+ T cells from blood. Receptors originate from a woman between 18 and 30 years old in good health. The CDR3 runs from the conserved cysteine through the conserved F or W. D genes are given only for firm matches. A row's size may be missing; if present it is once, few, many or a size class.

abundance	v_gene	len	d_gene	j_gene	CDR3nt	CDR3aa
few	TRBV6-4	13	.	TRBJ1-5	TGTGCCAGCAGTGAATCACCCGAGGCGCCCCAGCATTTT	CASSESPEAPQHF
.	TRBV7-3	15	TRBD1	TRBJ1-2	TGTGCCAGCAGCTCCACAGGGGGCGTCGGCTATGGCTACACCTTC	CASSSTGGVGYGYTF
few	TRBV7-3	15	.	TRBJ1-1	TGTGCCAGCAGCTTAACGGCAGGAGAAAACACTGAAGCTTTCTTT	CASSLTAGENTEAFF
.	TRBV7-2	14	TRBD1	TRBJ1-1	TGTGCCAGCAGCCGATGGACAGGGGACACTGAAGCTTTCTTT	CASSRWTGDTEAFF
.	TRBV2	15	.	TRBJ1-5	TGTGCCAGCAGAAGGGAAAGGTCCGGGAGTCAGCCCCAGCATTTT	CASRRERSGSQPQHF
.	TRBV2	14	TRBD1	TRBJ2-3	TGTGCCAGCAGTGACGACAGGGACGCGGATACGCAGTATTTT	CASSDDRDADTQYF
few	TRBV30	12	.	TRBJ1-5	TGTGCCTGGAGTGCTGGTTTTGGGGCCCAGCATTTT	CAWSAGFGAQHF
few	TRBV5-4	16	TRBD2	TRBJ2-1	TGTGCCAGCAGCCCCAGAGCGGGAGGGCCGCGGAATGAGCAGTTCTTC	CASSPRAGGPRNEQFF
.	TRBV29-1	13	.	TRBJ2-4	TGCAGCGTTGTGGGACTAGCCAAAAACATTCAGTACTTC	CSVVGLAKNIQYF
few	TRBV7-2	13	.	TRBJ2-3	TGTGCCAGCAGTACGGGGGGCCCAGATACGCAGTATTTT	CASSTGGPDTQYF